This T cell receptor beta chain was documented in a study of beta chain features in type 1 diabetes. Expressed TCRB transcripts got sequenced, as all isolated RNA was reverse transcribed. Only in-frame clones appear in the TCRdb table, and some are missing; sequencing was by immunoSEQ multiplex PCR. This table holds 680,000 or so clones, over 10% found once. V dropped 0 bases and J dropped 5 bases, with 7 bases sitting between them. The CDR3 totals 13 residues. Germline V lookup: CDR1 SGHTA, CDR2 FQGTGA. As for this clone: The antigen is undetermined. The identical CDR3 is also encoded by other nucleotide sequences in the sample.

Points from the study as a whole: Type 1 diabetes patients had moderately but significantly shorter TCRB CDR3s in all four CD4+ subsets. Shorter templates might be favored by PCR, equally in patients and controls.

The chain couples TRBV7-3 to TRBJ2-5; a possible D gene is TRBD2 (5 bases). Specimen: naive CD4+ T cells from blood. This clonotype was sampled from a man younger than 35 with type 1 diabetes. This CDR3 reads CASSLTREETQYF. DNA for the CDR3: TGTGCCAGCAGCTTAACGAGGGAGGAGACCCAGTACTTC.